A single sample gave rise to the 11 T cell receptor beta chains below, sequenced in a study of blood T cell repertoires in COVID-19. Some clones are missing from TCRdb's copy, which holds only in-frame ones; the method was immunoSEQ multiplex PCR. The sample includes 200,000 to 250,000 clones, approximately 80% of them seen just once. Sequenced input: peripheral blood. These receptors all come from a human donor in a cohort sampled during active COVID-19.

V and J are TRBV5-1 and TRBJ1-1; 10 nucleotides agree with TRBD1. This CDR3 comprises 15 residues. V dropped 2 bases and J dropped 5; count of bases not matched to a gene: 6. Germline V gives CDR1 SGHRS, CDR2 YFSETQ. Here the CDR3 DNA reads TGCGCCAGCAGCTTAGGACAGGGGGTGGGTACTGAAGCTTTCTTT. Residues: CASSLGQGVGTEAFF.

The chain recombines TRBV4-3 with TRBJ1-6, with 7 bases aligning to TRBD1. The V and J ends lost 4 bases and 4 bases, in that order; junction bases with no gene match: 7. CDR3 length: 16 amino acids. CDR1 and CDR2 (germline): LGHNA, YSLEER. CDR3 nucleotide sequence: TGCGCCAGCAGCCCATCACAGGGGACGTATAATTCACCCCTCCACTTT. Its translation: CASSPSQGTYNSPLHF.

Comments on this clone: Different DNA sequences within this sample yield the same CDR3. The chain is built from TRBV7-9 and TRBJ1-2, with D perhaps matching TRBD1 (5 bases). The CDR3 spans 13 residues. The germline V gene has CDR1 SEHNR and CDR2 FQNEAQ (reference sequence). Trimming pared 0 bases from V and 4 bases from J, leaving 6 bases between. This chain's CDR3 is CASSLAGGYGYTF. In DNA form, the CDR3 reads TGTGCCAGCAGCTTAGCCGGGGGCTATGGCTACACCTTC. Full variable domain (rest looked up from reference TRBV7-9 and TRBJ1-2): DTGVSQNPRHKITKRGQNVTFRCDPISEHNRLYWYRQTLGQGPEFLTYFQNEAQLEKSRLLSDRFSAERPKGSFSTLEIQRTEQGDSAMYLCASSLAGGYGYTFGSGTRLTVV.

The CDR3 spells CASSLGTDTDTQYF. The CDR3 DNA reads as TGTGCCAGCAGCCTAGGGACAGACACAGATACGCAGTATTTT. The V and J genes are TRBV7-8 and TRBJ2-3; the match to TRBD1 covers 7 bases. The CDR3 sequence is 14 residues long. Losses at the gene ends were 5 bases for V and 2 bases for J; bases not matched to a gene: 4. The V gene's germline CDR1 is SGHVS and CDR2 FQNEAQ.

About this clone: Its ends do not fully match the called genes, so a read error is possible. CDR3 coding DNA: TGTGCCAGCACCTTACAGGGGAGCTCCTACGAGCAGTACTTC. It yields the protein CASTLQGSSYEQYF. This chain links TRBV11-2 with TRBJ2-7; 7 positions agree with TRBD1. Germline CDR1 and CDR2: SGHAT and FQNNGV. The CDR3 contains 14 residues.

J is TRBJ2-2 and V is TRBV10-3; TRBD2 matches at 7 bases. V lost 0 bases, J lost 1 base, and 2 bases stayed unmatched. The CDR3 is 16 residues long. Looked up from germline, CDR1 is ENHRY and CDR2 is SYGVKD. CDR3 amino acids: CAISESIAGNTGELFF. The CDR3 DNA sequence: TGTGCCATCAGTGAGTCGATAGCGGGGAACACCGGGGAGCTGTTTTTT.

The CDR3 DNA sequence: TGTGCCAGCTTACGTACTGGAGAAGGGGGTCATGGCTACACCTTC. It specifies CASLRTGEGGHGYTF. The chain links TRBV7-8 to TRBJ1-2; D may be TRBD1 (6 bases). V was pared by 8 bases and J by 6 bases, with 22 bases between. CDR1 and CDR2 (germline): SGHVS, FQNEAQ. The CDR3 loop spans 15 amino acids.

The chain has TRBV28 and TRBJ2-5, with 13 bases lining up with TRBD2. This CDR3 has 16 amino acids. V lost 4 bases and J lost 5; bases outside the gene matches: 7. Germline CDR1 and CDR2: MDHEN and SYDVKM. The CDR3 region has the DNA TGTGCCAGCAGTTGGACTAGCGGGAGACAAATGGAGACCCAGTACTTC. This sequence encodes CASSWTSGRQMETQYF.

The chain joins TRBV15 to TRBJ2-5; D uncertain. V gave up 0 bases and J gave up 5 bases, with 13 bases separating them. Per the germline V gene, CDR1 is LNHNV and CDR2 is YYDKDF (reference sequence). The CDR3 is made up of 15 amino acids. The CDR3 DNA is TGTGCCACCAGCAGAGAGACCAGGTTCGAGGAGACCCAGTACTTC. This sequence encodes CATSRETRFEETQYF. Drawing the rest from reference TRBV15 and TRBJ2-5, the complete variable domain is DAMVIQNPRYQVTQFGKPVTLSCSQTLNHNVMYWYQQKSSQAPKLLFHYYDKDFNNEADTPDNFQSRRPNTSFCFLDIRSPGLGDTAMYLCATSRETRFEETQYFGPGTRLLVL.

The V and J genes are TRBV9 and TRBJ2-5, with a possible D match to TRBD2 (5 bases). The CDR3 has 14 amino acids. Germline V gene lookup returns CDR1 SGDLS and CDR2 YYNGEE. The V and J ends lost 0 bases and 2 bases respectively, with 8 bases between them. The CDR3 DNA reads TGTGCCAGCAGCGTAGGGGCGGGTCAAGAGACCCAGTACTTC. This codes for CASSVGAGQETQYF.

This chain links TRBV7-3 with TRBJ2-1, with TRBD1 identical over 7 bases. After removal of 5 bases from V and 9 bases from J, the junction contained 4 bases not matched to a gene. CDR1 is SGHTA, CDR2 FQGTGA, per germline. The CDR3 sequence is 12 residues long. This CDR3 is CASSRDSTEQFF. CDR3 DNA: TGTGCCAGCAGCCGGGACAGCACTGAGCAGTTCTTC.